These 10 T cell receptor beta chains originate from one sample sequenced in a study of early T cells in non-severe SARS-CoV-2 infection. TCRdb reprocessed the 5' RACE reads with MiXCR, giving one entry per CDR3 protein. The sample yields 20,000 to 25,000 distinct CDR3 sequences, around 5% seen once. Sequencing was carried out using whole blood. The receptors were gathered from an adult who was a healthcare worker with PCR-confirmed SARS-CoV-2 infection or an uninfected control (not recorded which).

This clonotype was counted at least ten times. V is TRBV6-1 and J is TRBJ2-1; possible D gene TRBD1, 6 bases. The length of the CDR3 is 16 residues. Germline-derived CDR1 and CDR2 are MNHNS and SASEGT. V lost 7 bases and J lost 3, with 19 bases in between. The CDR3 region is CASTRLGGTFYNEQFF. In DNA form, the CDR3 reads TGTGCCAGCACCAGGTTAGGGGGAACTTTCTACAATGAGCAGTTCTTC.

V gene TRBV20-1 combines with J gene TRBJ2-1, with TRBD2 identical over 8 bases. CDR1 is DFQATT, CDR2 SNEGSKA, per germline (reference sequence). Unmatched junction bases numbered 7, after V lost 4 bases and J lost 5 bases. This CDR3 region has 14 residues. CDR3 residues: CSAMERGFNNEQFF. CDR3 sequence (DNA): TGCAGTGCTATGGAGCGGGGGTTTAACAATGAGCAGTTCTTC.

On this clonotype itself: A much bigger clone sits one base away, suggesting this may be a read error. The CDR3 nucleotides read TGTGCCAGCAGTCCGTTTACTTCCGGGGGGCGTGTGAACACTGAAACTTTCTTT. It encodes CASSPFTSGGRVNTETFF. The J gene is TRBJ1-1, the V gene TRBV27; weak D call: TRBD1 (6 bases). Germline lookup yields CDR1 MNHEY and CDR2 SMNVEV (reference sequence). CDR3 length: 18 amino acids.

Comment on this clonotype: In this CDR3 the conserved last residue, phenylalanine or tryptophan, is missing, so a read error is likely. The genes are TRBV4-1 and TRBJ1-1; D is possibly TRBD1 (5 bases). The CDR3 spans 16 residues. Trimming took 5 bases from V and 6 from J, leaving 22 bases between them. Germline CDR1 reads MGHRA; CDR2 reads YSYEKL. CDR3 nucleotide sequence: TGCGCCAGCAGCTCGCCCCCCAGGGATCGGGTCGCTGAAGCTTTCCTT. Translation: CASSSPPRDRVAEAFL.

This clonotype has a count of ten or more. V is TRBV6-5 and J is TRBJ1-5; 8 positions match TRBD1. This CDR3 spans 13 amino acids. V was pared by 5 bases and J by 6 bases, with 3 bases of the junction left unmatched. Germline loops: CDR1 MNHEY, CDR2 SVGAGI. The CDR3 nucleotides read TGTGCCAGCAGTCGGACAGGGCCTCAGCCCCAGCATTTT. The encoded protein is CASSRTGPQPQHF.

This clonotype was observed a handful of times. The J gene is TRBJ2-6, the V gene TRBV27, with TRBD2 identical over 8 bases. This CDR3 contains 18 residues. The germline V gene has CDR1 MNHEY and CDR2 SMNVEV (reference sequence). Trimming removed 4 bases from V and 4 bases from J; junction bases left unmatched: 12. CDR3 DNA sequence: TGTGCCAGCAGTTCACCGGGGATAGCGGGGTACGGGGCCAACGTCCTGACTTTC. It translates to CASSSPGIAGYGANVLTF.

At least ten counts were recorded for this clonotype. This rearrangement joins TRBV6-5 to TRBJ2-3, with a weak D call TRBD2 (6 bases). Trimming stripped 2 bases from V and 2 bases from J, with 14 bases between. Germline-derived CDR1 and CDR2 are MNHEY and SVGAGI. This CDR3 comprises 16 residues. As DNA, the CDR3 is TGTGCCAGCAGTTACGGAGGGAGGCCTGACACAGATACGCAGTATTTT. It specifies CASSYGGRPDTDTQYF.

This clonotype was seen repeatedly, ten times or more. The chain carries TRBV7-9 and TRBJ2-3; 14 positions agree with TRBD2. Trimming took 3 bases from V and 3 from J; bases not matched to a gene: 8. Per germline, CDR1 SEHNR and CDR2 FQNEAQ (reference sequence). The CDR3 is 18 amino acids. CDR3 sequence reads: CASSFRLAGGPVTDTQYF. DNA of the CDR3: TGTGCCAGCAGCTTCCGACTAGCGGGGGGGCCCGTGACAGATACGCAGTATTTT.

This clonotype was observed many times. The chain's CDR3 is CASRRQGGSNQPQHF. The CDR3 region has the DNA TGTGCCAGCAGGCGCCAGGGGGGCAGCAATCAGCCCCAGCATTTT. V usage is TRBV12-3 or TRBV12-4 and J usage is TRBJ1-5, with 7 bases that match TRBD1. Trimming cost V 6 bases and J 1 base; bases outside gene matches: 6. The CDR3 covers 15 residues.

This clonotype was detected ten times or more. The junction shows a germline mismatch at one end, possibly a read error. The V and J genes are TRBV13 and TRBJ2-5, with TRBD2 matching 8 bases. The CDR3 spans 15 residues. Per germline, CDR1 PRHDT and CDR2 FYEKMQ (reference sequence). In DNA form, the CDR3 reads TGTGCCAGCAGCCTAGGAGCGGGGGCCCAAGAGACCCAGTACTTC. Protein: CASSLGAGAQETQYF.